This TCR beta chain came from a study of cytomegalovirus exposure and HLA in healthy donors. Points on this clone: The antigen remains unidentified.

The PCR was carried out with 60 Vbeta primers and 13 Jbeta primers. Clones were sequenced by immunoSEQ multiplex PCR, and TCRdb holds only the in-frame ones, with some missing. The table lists 150,000 to 200,000 clones, around 75% of them singletons. The V end was cut by 6 bases, the J end by 0 bases, with 8 bases between. The CDR3 has 14 amino acids. Germline CDR1 reads SNHLY; CDR2 reads FYNNEI. Study-wide results and limits: In a later analysis, the majority of CMV-associated beta chains seemingly showed HLA restriction. Reported findings show TCR beta sequences accurately forecast HLA-A and HLA-B alleles in most subjects. In vitro, three CMV-associated chains proved specific for CMV antigens.

V gene TRBV2 combines with J gene TRBJ2-2, with D possibly TRBD1 on 5 matching bases. The sequencing sample was made of PBMCs. The sequence was collected from a woman in her forties or fifties in good health and CMV-seronegative. The CDR3 loop reads CASSVGANTGELFF. CDR3 in DNA: TGTGCCAGCAGCGTAGGGGCGAACACCGGGGAGCTGTTTTTT.